This entry lists 26 T cell receptor beta chains sequenced from one sample in a study of blood T cells in healthy people across ages. A second about 6 to 12 cycle PCR used barcoded and J-beta primers. In TCRdb, the 5' RACE reads were re-called with MiXCR into one record per CDR3 protein. The table includes over 1,500,000 distinct CDR3 sequences, about 50% detected once. The sequencing input was blood. The receptors were sampled from a woman between 40 and 55 years old in good health.

In its sample, this clonotype was seen a few times. The rearrangement links TRBV10-3 to TRBJ2-3; D remains ambiguous. Germline CDR1 reads ENHRY; CDR2 reads SYGVKD. The CDR3 runs to 12 residues. Trimming left V 7 bases short and J 4 bases short, with 9 bases between. The CDR3 reads CAIKTFSDTQYF. Here the CDR3 DNA reads TGTGCCATCAAGACGTTCTCAGATACGCAGTATTTT.

A few counts support this clonotype. This chain joins TRBV27 and TRBJ2-5; TRBD1 matches 8 bases. The germline V gene has CDR1 MNHEY and CDR2 SMNVEV (reference sequence). V trimming: 5 bases; J trimming: 0 bases; junction bases outside the gene matches: 5. The CDR3 totals 15 residues. The CDR3 bases are TGTGCCAGCAGTGGACAGGGCTACTACCAAGAGACCCAGTACTTC. Translating it yields CASSGQGYYQETQYF.

This clonotype was found a few times. The chain is built from TRBV2 and TRBJ2-5, with a weak D call TRBD1 (6 bases). This CDR3 has 14 residues. Germline CDR1 and CDR2: SNHLY and FYNNEI. V lost 4 bases to trimming and J lost 2 bases, with 11 bases between them. CDR3 region: CASSVTTGQETQYF. CDR3 nucleotides: TGTGCCAGCAGTGTGACCACAGGGCAAGAGACCCAGTACTTC. The entire variable domain, with the rest obtained from reference TRBV2 and TRBJ2-5, is as follows: EPEVTQTPSHQVTQMGQEVILRCVPISNHLYFYWYRQILGQKVEFLVSFYNNEISEKSEIFDDQFSVERPDGSNFTLKIRSTKLEDSAMYFCASSVTTGQETQYFGPGTRLLVL.

DNA for the CDR3: TGTGCCAGCAGTCAACTAGCGGGGGGCCGTCACAATGAGCAGTTCTTC. Translated, it gives CASSQLAGGRHNEQFF. The chain uses TRBV6-5 and TRBJ2-1, with 12 positions matching TRBD2. The germline V gene encodes CDR1 MNHEY and CDR2 SVGAGI. The length of the CDR3 is 16 residues. V gave up 5 bases and J gave up 5 bases; unmatched junction bases: 7.

This chain uses TRBV6-6 with TRBJ1-1; weak D call: TRBD1 (6 bases). CDR1 and CDR2 (germline): MNHNY, SVGAGI (reference sequence). Trimming removed 2 bases at V and 1 base at J, with 11 bases between. The CDR3 totals 15 residues. In nucleotides, the CDR3 is TGTGCCAGCAGTTACCCGACAGGAGGGAACACTGAAGCTTTCTTT. It is translated as CASSYPTGGNTEAFF.

This chain uses TRBV7-6 with TRBJ2-1; D remains ambiguous. Germline loops: CDR1 SGHVS, CDR2 FNYEAQ. The CDR3 extends over 17 amino acids. V gave up 3 bases and J gave up 6 bases, with 21 bases separating them. Written as DNA, the CDR3 is TGTGCCAGCAGCTTGTTAGGGTCGGCTTTCAGCAGCAATGAGCAGTTCTTC. Translated, it gives CASSLLGSAFSSNEQFF.

The V gene is TRBV12-3 or TRBV12-4, the J gene TRBJ2-7; TRBD2 is a possible D gene (7 bases). Trimming left V 6 bases short and J 1 base short, with 19 bases between. CDR3 length equals 16 residues. CDR3 nucleotides: TGTGCCAGCAGCCCCGGGGGGCGGGTAACATCCTACGAGCAGTACTTC. It translates to CASSPGGRVTSYEQYF.

The chain recombines TRBV20-1 with TRBJ2-5, with D perhaps given as TRBD1 or TRBD2 (5 bases each). This CDR3 spans 15 amino acids. V lost 4 bases and J 2 bases, leaving 17 bases between the germline ends. The germline V gene encodes CDR1 DFQATT and CDR2 SNEGSKA (reference sequence). Written as DNA, the CDR3 is TGCAGTGCTACGTCCCAGGGACCAGGGCAAGAGACCCAGTACTTC. It yields the protein CSATSQGPGQETQYF.

This clonotype was seen a few times. The gene calls are TRBV27 and TRBJ2-7; weak D call: TRBD1 (6 bases). The V gene lost 4 bases and the J gene lost 9 bases, with 19 bases spanning the gap. CDR3 length equals 14 residues. Germline CDR1 and CDR2: MNHEY and SMNVEV (reference sequence). The CDR3 here is CASSSTSQGLVQYF. The CDR3, as DNA: TGTGCCAGCAGTTCAACCTCACAGGGCCTGGTGCAGTACTTC.

This clonotype was picked up a small number of times. The chain uses TRBV29-1 and TRBJ2-1, with D maybe TRBD1 (6 bases). The CDR3 covers 13 residues. V lost 1 base to trimming and J lost 5 bases, with 9 bases between them. Germline-derived CDR1 and CDR2 are SQVTM and ANQGSEA. Here the CDR3 reads CSVEGQGHNEQFF. CDR3 bases: TGCAGCGTTGAAGGCCAGGGGCACAATGAGCAGTTCTTC.

CDR3 sequence reads: CAIRSETVLEQYF. The CDR3 nucleotides read TGTGCCATCAGATCTGAGACAGTTTTAGAGCAGTACTTC. The rearrangement joins TRBV10-3 to TRBJ2-7; D perhaps matches TRBD1 (5 bases). Germline V gene sequence: CDR1 ENHRY, CDR2 SYGVKD. The CDR3 is made up of 13 amino acids. V gave up 6 bases and J gave up 7 bases, with 16 bases separating them.

A few counts support this clonotype. The chain has TRBV29-1 and TRBJ2-3; TRBD2 aligns across 11 bases. This CDR3 has 17 residues. From germline, CDR1 is SQVTM and CDR2 ANQGSEA. Trimming took 4 bases from V and 2 from J; bases not matched to a gene: 11. The CDR3 protein is CSVVGLAVPLITDTQYF. The CDR3 DNA follows: TGCAGCGTTGTGGGACTAGCGGTCCCCCTAATCACAGATACGCAGTATTTT.

This clonotype was found once. J is TRBJ2-7 and V is TRBV6-5; 8 bases align to TRBD1. The J call may not be correct, given that the DNA end is closer to TRBJ2-5. The germline V gene has CDR1 MNHEY and CDR2 SVGAGI. The CDR3 covers 13 residues. The CDR3 loop is CASTTGGLETQYF. The CDR3 bases are TGTGCCAGCACAACAGGGGGATTAGAGACCCAGTACTTC.

The chain links TRBV7-8 to TRBJ1-2, with 7 bases matching TRBD1. From germline, CDR1 is SGHVS and CDR2 FQNEAQ. The CDR3 length is 15 residues. The J segment lost 4 bases and the V segment lost 1 base, leaving 6 bases of the junction unmatched. Written as DNA, the CDR3 is TGTGCCAGCAGCTTAGAGGCGACAGGGAGCTATGGCTACACCTTC. Translation gives CASSLEATGSYGYTF.

This chain joins TRBV29-1 and TRBJ2-3; 14 bases are a match to TRBD2. CDR3 length: 18 residues. Trimming took 4 bases from V and 0 from J; bases not matched to a gene: 9. Germline V gene lookup returns CDR1 SQVTM and CDR2 ANQGSEA. CDR3 sequence reads: CSVAGLAGGPSSTDTQYF. The CDR3 DNA follows: TGCAGCGTTGCCGGACTAGCGGGGGGCCCCTCTAGCACAGATACGCAGTATTTT.

This clonotype was seen a few times. This sequence joins TRBV7-9 and TRBJ2-1; D is possibly TRBD1 or TRBD2 (6 bases each). V was pared by 3 bases and J by 11 bases, with 11 bases between. The CDR3 has 12 amino acids. Germline CDR1 SEHNR, CDR2 FQNEAQ (reference sequence). CDR3 sequence (DNA): TGTGCCAGCAGCTTCTCGGGGGCACAGCAGTTCTTC. Translated, it gives CASSFSGAQQFF.

This clonotype was counted a single time. This chain uses TRBV5-1 with TRBJ2-3; D is unresolved. The germline V gene has CDR1 SGHRS and CDR2 YFSETQ. Trimming took 4 bases from V and 1 from J, leaving 10 bases between them. The length of the CDR3 is 14 residues. Here the CDR3 reads CASSVSHGTDTQYF. For the CDR3, the DNA is TGCGCCAGCAGCGTGTCACACGGCACAGATACGCAGTATTTT. The full variable domain, rest sourced from reference TRBV5-1 and TRBJ2-3, is KAGVTQTPRYLIKTRGQQVTLSCSPISGHRSVSWYQQTPGQGLQFLFEYFSETQRNKGNFPGRFSGRQFSNSRSEMNVSTLELGDSALYLCASSVSHGTDTQYFGPGTRLTVL.

V and J are TRBV12-3 or TRBV12-4 and TRBJ1-2, with D uncertain. V was clipped by 6 bases and J by 0 bases, with 14 bases between them. The CDR3 spans 15 residues. Here the CDR3 reads CASRRHGLANYGYTF. CDR3 DNA: TGTGCCAGCAGAAGACATGGTCTTGCTAACTATGGCTACACCTTC.

The V and J genes are TRBV7-4 and TRBJ2-3; D may correspond to TRBD1 or TRBD2 (6 bases each). The CDR3 has 16 amino acids. From germline, CDR1 is SGHVT and CDR2 SQSDAQ. V lost 3 bases and J 1 base, leaving 14 bases between the germline ends. The CDR3 sequence is CASSFPGGGCTDTQYF. As DNA, the CDR3 is TGTGCCAGCAGCTTCCCCGGAGGGGGATGCACAGATACGCAGTATTTT.

This clonotype came up once. V gene TRBV20-1 combines with J gene TRBJ2-7, with TRBD2 identical over 7 bases. Germline V gene sequence: CDR1 DFQATT, CDR2 SNEGSKA (reference sequence). CDR3 length: 12 amino acids. J was trimmed by 7 bases and V by 6 bases; bases with no gene match: 9. The CDR3 sequence: CSAGRRDYEQYF. Here the CDR3 DNA reads TGCAGTGCCGGGAGGCGGGACTATGAGCAGTACTTC.

The genes are TRBV5-1 and TRBJ2-1; TRBD2 matches 11 bases. Per germline, CDR1 SGHRS and CDR2 YFSETQ. The V gene end was trimmed by 4 bases and the J gene end by 7 bases; junction bases not matched to a gene: 13. This CDR3 region has 17 residues. As DNA, the CDR3 is TGCGCCAGCAGCCCGGAGGGACTAGCGGAGGGTTTGAATGAGCAGTTCTTC. This codes for CASSPEGLAEGLNEQFF.

The V gene is TRBV10-3, the J gene TRBJ2-7; D not certain. Between the trimmed V and J ends, which lost 1 base and 4 bases, there was a span of 8 bases. The CDR3 is made up of 13 amino acids. Germline-derived CDR1 and CDR2 are ENHRY and SYGVKD. Here the CDR3 reads CAISEFPTYEQYF. CDR3 nucleotides: TGTGCCATCAGTGAGTTCCCCACTTACGAGCAGTACTTC.

This clonotype was observed a few times. The gene calls are TRBV5-1 and TRBJ1-5; D is undetermined. This CDR3 contains 15 residues. CDR1 SGHRS and CDR2 YFSETQ come from the germline V gene. Trimming removed 4 bases from V and 7 bases from J, with 18 bases in between. Here the CDR3 reads CASSPEGGRYQPQHF. CDR3 DNA: TGCGCCAGCAGCCCCGAGGGTGGCAGATACCAGCCCCAGCATTTT.

DNA for the CDR3: TGTGCCAGCGGGACAGTACACAACTATGGCTACACCTTC. Amino acid sequence: CASGTVHNYGYTF. The chain joins TRBV12-3 or TRBV12-4 to TRBJ1-2; 7 bases are a match to TRBD1. This CDR3 is built from 13 residues. The ends lost 8 bases at V and 2 bases at J; junction bases unmatched: 5.

At least ten counts were recorded for this clonotype. The rearrangement joins TRBV7-2 to TRBJ2-5; D unclear. The CDR3 extends over 14 amino acids. V lost 5 bases and J lost 1, with 11 bases in between. CDR1 is SGHTA and CDR2 is FQGNSA in the germline V gene. The DNA for the CDR3 is TGTGCCAGCAGCCCGCGCCGAGGCCAAGAGACCCAGTACTTC. This codes for CASSPRRGQETQYF.

The rearrangement joins TRBV20-1 to TRBJ2-5, with 7 positions matching TRBD1. V lost 5 bases, J lost 4 bases, and 10 bases stayed unmatched. The CDR3 has 14 amino acids. Germline-derived CDR1 and CDR2 are DFQATT and SNEGSKA (reference sequence). CDR3 loop: CSAPRGHNRETQYF. The CDR3 coding sequence is TGCAGTGCTCCTAGGGGGCATAATCGAGAGACCCAGTACTTC.